This paragraph covers one T cell receptor (beta chain) sequence. The data were produced by immunoSEQ multiplex PCR, yet TCRdb's version contains in-frame clones alone and is incomplete. Altogether about 140,000 clones are present, around 93% being singletons, with the ten largest covering about 3.8%. The data are from a study of T cell responses to AZD1222 COVID-19 vaccine. The specimen was peripheral blood, collected 28 days after the second AZD1222 dose. This sequence was found in an adult who received the AZD1222 COVID-19 vaccine.

The CDR3 region is CASSYPAPYEQYF. The DNA for the CDR3 is TGTGCCAGCAGTTACCCGGCCCCCTACGAGCAGTACTTC. This chain links TRBV6-2 or TRBV6-3 with TRBJ2-7; D uncertain. Trimming removed 2 bases at V and 2 bases at J, with 7 bases between. The CDR3 length is 13 residues. Germline lookup yields CDR1 MNHEY and CDR2 SVGEGT.